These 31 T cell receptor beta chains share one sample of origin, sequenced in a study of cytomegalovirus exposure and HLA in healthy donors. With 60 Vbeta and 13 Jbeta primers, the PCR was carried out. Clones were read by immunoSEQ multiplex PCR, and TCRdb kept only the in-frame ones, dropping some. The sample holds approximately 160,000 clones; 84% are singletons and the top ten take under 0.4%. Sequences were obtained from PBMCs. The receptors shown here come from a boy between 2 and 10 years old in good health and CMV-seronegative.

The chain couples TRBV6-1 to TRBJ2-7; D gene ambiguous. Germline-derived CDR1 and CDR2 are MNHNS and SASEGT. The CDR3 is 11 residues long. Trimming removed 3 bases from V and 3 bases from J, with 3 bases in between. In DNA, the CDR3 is TGTGCCAGCAGTGACCTCTACGAGCAGTACTTC. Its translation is CASSDLYEQYF.

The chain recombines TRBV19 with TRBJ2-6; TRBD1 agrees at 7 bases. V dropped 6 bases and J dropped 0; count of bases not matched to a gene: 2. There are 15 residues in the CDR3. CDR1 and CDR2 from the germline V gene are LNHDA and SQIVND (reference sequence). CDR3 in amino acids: CASRGTVSGANVLTF. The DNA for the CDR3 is TGTGCCAGTAGGGGGACAGTCTCTGGGGCCAACGTCCTGACTTTC.

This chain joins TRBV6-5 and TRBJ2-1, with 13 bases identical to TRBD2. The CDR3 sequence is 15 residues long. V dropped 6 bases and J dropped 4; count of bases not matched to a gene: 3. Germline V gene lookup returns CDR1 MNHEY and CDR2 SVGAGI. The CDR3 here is CASRPLAGGYNEQFF. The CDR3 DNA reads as TGTGCCAGCAGACCACTAGCGGGAGGGTACAATGAGCAGTTCTTC.

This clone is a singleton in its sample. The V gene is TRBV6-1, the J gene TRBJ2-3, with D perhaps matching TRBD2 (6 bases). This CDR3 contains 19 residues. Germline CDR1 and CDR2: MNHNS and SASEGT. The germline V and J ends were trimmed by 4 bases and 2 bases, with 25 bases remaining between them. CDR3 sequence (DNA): TGTGCCAGCAGTGCGCCCCGGGGGTACTCGGCGGCTACCACAGATACGCAGTATTTT. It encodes CASSAPRGYSAATTDTQYF.

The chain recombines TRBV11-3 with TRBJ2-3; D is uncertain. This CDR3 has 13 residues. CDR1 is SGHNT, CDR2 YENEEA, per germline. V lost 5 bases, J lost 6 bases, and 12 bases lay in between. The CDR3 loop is CASSPRGYDTQYF. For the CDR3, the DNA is TGTGCCAGCAGCCCCCGCGGATACGATACGCAGTATTTT.

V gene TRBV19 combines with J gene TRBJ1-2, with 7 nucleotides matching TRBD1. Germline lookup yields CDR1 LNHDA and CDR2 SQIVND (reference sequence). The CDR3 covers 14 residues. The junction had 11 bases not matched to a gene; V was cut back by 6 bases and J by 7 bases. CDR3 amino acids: CASRDGTADSGYTF. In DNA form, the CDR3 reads TGTGCCAGTAGAGATGGGACAGCGGATAGTGGCTACACCTTC.

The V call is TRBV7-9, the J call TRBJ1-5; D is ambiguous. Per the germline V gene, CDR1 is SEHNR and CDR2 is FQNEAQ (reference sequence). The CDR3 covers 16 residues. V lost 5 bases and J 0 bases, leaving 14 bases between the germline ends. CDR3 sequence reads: CASSGDDEYSNQPQHF. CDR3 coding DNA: TGTGCCAGCAGCGGAGACGACGAATATAGCAATCAGCCCCAGCATTTT.

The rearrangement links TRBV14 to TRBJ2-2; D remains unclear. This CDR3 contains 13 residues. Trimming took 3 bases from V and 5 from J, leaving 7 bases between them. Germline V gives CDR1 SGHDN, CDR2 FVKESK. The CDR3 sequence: CASSHTQTGELFF. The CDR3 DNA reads TGTGCCAGCAGCCACACACAGACCGGGGAGCTGTTTTTT.

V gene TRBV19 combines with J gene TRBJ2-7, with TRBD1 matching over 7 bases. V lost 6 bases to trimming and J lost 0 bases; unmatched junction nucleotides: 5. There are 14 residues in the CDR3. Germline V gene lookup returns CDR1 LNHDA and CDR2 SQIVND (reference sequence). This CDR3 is CASSGQASSYEQYF. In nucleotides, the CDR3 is TGTGCCAGTAGCGGACAGGCCAGCTCCTACGAGCAGTACTTC.

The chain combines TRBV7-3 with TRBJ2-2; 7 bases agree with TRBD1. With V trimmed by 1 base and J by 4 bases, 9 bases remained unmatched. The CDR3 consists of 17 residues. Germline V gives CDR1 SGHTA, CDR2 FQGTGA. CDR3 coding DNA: TGTGCCAGCAGCTTAATTGGGGACGGGACAGTCACCGGGGAGCTGTTTTTT. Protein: CASSLIGDGTVTGELFF.

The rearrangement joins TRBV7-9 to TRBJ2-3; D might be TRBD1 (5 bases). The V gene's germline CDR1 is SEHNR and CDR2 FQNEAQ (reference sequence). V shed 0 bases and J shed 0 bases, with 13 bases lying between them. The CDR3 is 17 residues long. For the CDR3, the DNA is TGTGCCAGCAGCTTAGCTTTTGCAGGGAAGAGCACAGATACGCAGTATTTT. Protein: CASSLAFAGKSTDTQYF.

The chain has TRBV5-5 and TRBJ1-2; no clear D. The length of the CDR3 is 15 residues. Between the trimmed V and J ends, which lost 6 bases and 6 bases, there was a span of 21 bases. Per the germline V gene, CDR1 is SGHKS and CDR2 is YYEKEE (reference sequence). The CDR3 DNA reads TGTGCCAGCATCGACGGTCCCGGACTTCCGAATGGCTACACCTTC. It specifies CASIDGPGLPNGYTF. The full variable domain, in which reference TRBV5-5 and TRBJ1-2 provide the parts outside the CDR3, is DAGVTQSPTHLIKTRGQQVTLRCSPISGHKSVSWYQQVLGQGPQFIFQYYEKEERGRGNFPDRFSARQFPNYSSELNVNALLLGDSALYLCASIDGPGLPNGYTFGSGTRLTVV.

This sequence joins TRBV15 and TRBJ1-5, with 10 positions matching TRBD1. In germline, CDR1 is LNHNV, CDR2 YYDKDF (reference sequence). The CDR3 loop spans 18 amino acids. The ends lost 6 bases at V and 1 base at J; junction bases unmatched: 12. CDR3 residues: CATSDRDRGTSSNQPQHF. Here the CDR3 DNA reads TGTGCCACCAGTGACCGGGACAGGGGAACTTCCAGCAATCAGCCCCAGCATTTT.

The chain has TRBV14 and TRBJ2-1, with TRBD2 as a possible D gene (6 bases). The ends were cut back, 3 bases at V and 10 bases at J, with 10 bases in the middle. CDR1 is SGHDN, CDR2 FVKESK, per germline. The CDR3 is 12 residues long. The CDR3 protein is CASSQGGPEQFF. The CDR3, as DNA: TGTGCCAGCAGCCAGGGGGGACCGGAGCAGTTCTTC.

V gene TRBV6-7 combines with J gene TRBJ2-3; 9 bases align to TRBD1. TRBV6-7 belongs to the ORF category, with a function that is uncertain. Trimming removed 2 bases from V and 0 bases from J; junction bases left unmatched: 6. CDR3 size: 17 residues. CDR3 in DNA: TGTGCCAGCAGTTACCCGGGCGGACAGGGGAGCACAGATACGCAGTATTTT. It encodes CASSYPGGQGSTDTQYF.

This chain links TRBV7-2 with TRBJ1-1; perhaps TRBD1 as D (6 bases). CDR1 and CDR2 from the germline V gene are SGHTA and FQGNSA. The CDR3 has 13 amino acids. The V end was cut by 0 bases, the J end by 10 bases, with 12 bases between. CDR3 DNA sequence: TGTGCCAGCAGCTTAGCGGGGGCACCCGGAGCTTTCTTT. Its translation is CASSLAGAPGAFF.

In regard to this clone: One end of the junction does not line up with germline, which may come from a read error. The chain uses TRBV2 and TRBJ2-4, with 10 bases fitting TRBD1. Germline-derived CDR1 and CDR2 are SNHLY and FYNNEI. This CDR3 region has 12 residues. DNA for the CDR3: TGTGCCAGCAGTACACGACAGGGGGCCGGCCACTTC. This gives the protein CASSTRQGAGHF.

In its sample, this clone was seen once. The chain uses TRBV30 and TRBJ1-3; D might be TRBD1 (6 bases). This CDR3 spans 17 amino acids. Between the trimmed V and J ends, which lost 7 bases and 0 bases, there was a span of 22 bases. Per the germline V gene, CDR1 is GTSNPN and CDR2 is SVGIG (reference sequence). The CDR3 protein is CAYSAGTPTSSGNTIYF. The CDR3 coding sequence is TGTGCCTACTCAGCCGGGACACCCACCAGCTCTGGAAACACCATATATTTT.

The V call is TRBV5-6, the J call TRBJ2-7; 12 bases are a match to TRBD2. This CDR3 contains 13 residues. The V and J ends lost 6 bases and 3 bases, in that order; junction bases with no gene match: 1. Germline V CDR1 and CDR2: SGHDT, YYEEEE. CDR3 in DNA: TGTGCCAGCAAACTAGCGGGAGGCTACGAGCAGTACTTC. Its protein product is CASKLAGGYEQYF.

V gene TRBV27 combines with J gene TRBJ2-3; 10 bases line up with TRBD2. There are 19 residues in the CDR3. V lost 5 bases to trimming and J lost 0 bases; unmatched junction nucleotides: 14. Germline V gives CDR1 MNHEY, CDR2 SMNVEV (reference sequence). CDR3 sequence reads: CASSPSRGAGGWSTDTQYF. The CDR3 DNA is TGTGCCAGCAGTCCGTCTAGGGGAGCGGGAGGGTGGAGCACAGATACGCAGTATTTT.

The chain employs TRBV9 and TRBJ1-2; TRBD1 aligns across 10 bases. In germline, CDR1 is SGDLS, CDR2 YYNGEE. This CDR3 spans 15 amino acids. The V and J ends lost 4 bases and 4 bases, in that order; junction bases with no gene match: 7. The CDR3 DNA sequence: TGTGCCAGCAGCTCTCGGACAGGGGGGGGCTATGGCTACACCTTC. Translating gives CASSSRTGGGYGYTF.

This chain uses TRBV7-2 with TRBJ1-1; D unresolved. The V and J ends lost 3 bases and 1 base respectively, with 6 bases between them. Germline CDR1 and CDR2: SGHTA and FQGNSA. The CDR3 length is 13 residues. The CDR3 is CASSFSPNTEAFF. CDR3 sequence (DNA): TGTGCCAGCAGCTTCAGTCCGAACACTGAAGCTTTCTTT. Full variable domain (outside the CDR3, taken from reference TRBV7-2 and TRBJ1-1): GAGVSQSPSNKVTEKGKDVELRCDPISGHTALYWYRQSLGQGLEFLIYFQGNSAPDKSGLPSDRFSAERTGGSVSTLTIQRTQQEDSAVYLCASSFSPNTEAFFGQGTRLTVV.

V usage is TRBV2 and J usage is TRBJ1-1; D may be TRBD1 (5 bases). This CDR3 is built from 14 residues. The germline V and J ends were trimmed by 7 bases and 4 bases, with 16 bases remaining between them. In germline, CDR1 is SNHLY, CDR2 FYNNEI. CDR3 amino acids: CASTVTAPGTEAFF. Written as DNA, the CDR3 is TGTGCCAGCACCGTGACAGCGCCGGGCACTGAAGCTTTCTTT. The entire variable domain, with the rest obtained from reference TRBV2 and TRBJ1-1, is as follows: EPEVTQTPSHQVTQMGQEVILRCVPISNHLYFYWYRQILGQKVEFLVSFYNNEISEKSEIFDDQFSVERPDGSNFTLKIRSTKLEDSAMYFCASTVTAPGTEAFFGQGTRLTVV.

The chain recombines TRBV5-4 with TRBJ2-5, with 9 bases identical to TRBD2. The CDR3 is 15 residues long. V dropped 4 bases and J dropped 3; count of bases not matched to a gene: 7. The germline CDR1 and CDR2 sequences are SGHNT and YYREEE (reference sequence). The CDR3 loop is CASSERLAVKETQYF. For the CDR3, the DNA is TGTGCCAGCAGCGAAAGACTAGCGGTGAAAGAGACCCAGTACTTC.

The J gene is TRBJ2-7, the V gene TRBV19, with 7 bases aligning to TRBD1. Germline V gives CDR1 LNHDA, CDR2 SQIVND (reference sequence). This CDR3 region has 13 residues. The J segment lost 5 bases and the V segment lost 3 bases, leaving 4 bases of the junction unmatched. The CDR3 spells CASSIDRVDEQYF. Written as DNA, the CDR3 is TGTGCCAGTAGTATTGACAGGGTAGACGAGCAGTACTTC.

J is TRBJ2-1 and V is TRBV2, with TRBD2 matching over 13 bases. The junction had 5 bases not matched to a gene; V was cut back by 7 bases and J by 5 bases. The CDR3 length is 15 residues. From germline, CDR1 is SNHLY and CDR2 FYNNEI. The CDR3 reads CASIPGLAGDNEQFF. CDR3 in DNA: TGTGCCAGCATTCCTGGACTAGCGGGGGACAATGAGCAGTTCTTC.

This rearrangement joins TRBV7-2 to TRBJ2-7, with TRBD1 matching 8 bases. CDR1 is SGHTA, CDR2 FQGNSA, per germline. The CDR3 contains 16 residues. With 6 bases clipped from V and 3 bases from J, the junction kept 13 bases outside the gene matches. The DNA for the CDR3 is TGTGCCAGCAGTCGTGGACAGGGAAGCTTAGTCTACGAGCAGTACTTC. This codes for CASSRGQGSLVYEQYF.

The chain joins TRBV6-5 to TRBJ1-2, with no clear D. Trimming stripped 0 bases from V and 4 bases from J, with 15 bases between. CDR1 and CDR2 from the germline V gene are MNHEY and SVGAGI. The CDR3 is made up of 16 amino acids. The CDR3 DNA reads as TGTGCCAGCAGTTACTCGAGATTCACGTCAGGCTATGGCTACACCTTC. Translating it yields CASSYSRFTSGYGYTF.

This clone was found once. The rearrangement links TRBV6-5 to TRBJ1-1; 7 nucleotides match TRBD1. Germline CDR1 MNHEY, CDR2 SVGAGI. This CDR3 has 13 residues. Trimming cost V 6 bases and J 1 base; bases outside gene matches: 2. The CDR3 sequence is CASSRGWNTEAFF. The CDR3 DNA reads TGTGCCAGCAGCAGGGGGTGGAACACTGAAGCTTTCTTT.

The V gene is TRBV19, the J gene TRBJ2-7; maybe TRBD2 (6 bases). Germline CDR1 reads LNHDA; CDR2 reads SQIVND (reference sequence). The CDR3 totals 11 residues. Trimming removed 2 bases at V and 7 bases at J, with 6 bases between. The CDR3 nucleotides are TGTGCCAGTAGTATAAGCGGGGAGCAGTACTTC. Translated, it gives CASSISGEQYF.

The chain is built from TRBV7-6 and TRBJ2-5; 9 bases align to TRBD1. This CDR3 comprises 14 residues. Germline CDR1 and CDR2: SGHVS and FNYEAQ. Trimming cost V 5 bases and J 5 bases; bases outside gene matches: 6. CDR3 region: CASSRGTGRETQYF. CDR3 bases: TGTGCCAGCAGCCGAGGGACAGGGAGGGAGACCCAGTACTTC. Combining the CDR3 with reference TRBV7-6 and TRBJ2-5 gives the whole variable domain GAGVSQSPRYKVTKRGQDVALRCDPISGHVSLYWYRQALGQGPEFLTYFNYEAQQDKSGLPNDRFSAERPEGSISTLTIQRTEQRDSAMYRCASSRGTGRETQYFGPGTRLLVL.